This entry describes one T cell receptor (beta chain). The V gene's germline CDR1 is DFQATT and CDR2 SNEGSKA (reference sequence). The CDR3 is 14 amino acids. J gave up 6 bases and V 0 bases, and 6 bases lay outside the gene matches. The record originates from a study of blood T cells in healthy people across ages. Study in general: Roughly one uniquely barcoded beta molecule per two T cells was captured.

Using a J-beta primer mix together with a sample-barcoded 5' primer, a second PCR was run for roughly 7 to 12 cycles. Each CDR3 protein gets one entry after TCRdb re-called the 5' RACE reads with MiXCR. The repertoire includes about 1.8 million distinct CDR3 sequences, 49% of them detected once, and less than 2.5% sits in the top ten. The genes are TRBV20-1 and TRBJ1-2; 8 bases fit TRBD1. The receptor was derived from a woman aged 40 to 55 in good health. The specimen was blood. The CDR3: CSARDWAGGNGYTF. For the CDR3, the DNA is TGCAGTGCTAGAGATTGGGCAGGGGGCAATGGCTACACCTTC.